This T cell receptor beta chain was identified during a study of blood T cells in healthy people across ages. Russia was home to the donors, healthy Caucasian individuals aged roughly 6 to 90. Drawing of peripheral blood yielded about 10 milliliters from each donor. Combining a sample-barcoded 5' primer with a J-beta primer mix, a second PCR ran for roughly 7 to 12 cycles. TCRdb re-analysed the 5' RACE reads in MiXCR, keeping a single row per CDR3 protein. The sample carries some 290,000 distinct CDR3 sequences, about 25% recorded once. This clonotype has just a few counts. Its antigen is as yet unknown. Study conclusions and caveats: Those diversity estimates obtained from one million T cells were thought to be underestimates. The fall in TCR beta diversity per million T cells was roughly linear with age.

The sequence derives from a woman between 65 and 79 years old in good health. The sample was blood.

Here the CDR3 DNA reads TGTGCCATCAGTGATTGGCAGGCCGGGATGAGTGGCTACACCTTC. Translation gives CAISDWQAGMSGYTF. V is TRBV10-3 and J is TRBJ1-2, with D hard to call. V was clipped by 3 bases and J by 7 bases, with 18 bases between them. CDR3 size: 15 residues. Germline assignment: CDR1 ENHRY and CDR2 SYGVKD.